Below, one TCR beta chain is given with its context. The data stem from a study of blood T cell repertoires in COVID-19. The CDR3 is made up of 18 amino acids. Germline CDR1 LNHNV, CDR2 YYDKDF (reference sequence). With V trimmed by 1 base and J by 1 base, 9 bases remained unmatched. Clones were read by immunoSEQ multiplex PCR, and TCRdb kept only the in-frame ones, dropping some. Of over 70,000 clones detected, 65% to 90% appear once; the ten largest clones hold about 6.9%. The sample comprised peripheral blood. The genes are TRBV15 and TRBJ1-1, with 10 positions matching TRBD1. This receptor was obtained from a man aged 25-45 years with COVID-19, enrolled during active disease. The CDR3 here is CATSRGMTGGPSNTEAFF. The CDR3, as DNA: TGTGCCACCAGCAGAGGGATGACAGGGGGCCCATCGAACACTGAAGCTTTCTTT.